This record covers a single TCR beta chain. Produced via immunoSEQ multiplex PCR; TCRdb's table is partial and in-frame only. The data show roughly 120,000 clones, with just over 85% seen just once and 7.7% held by the top ten. The CDR3 extends over 18 amino acids. Per germline, CDR1 MDHEN and CDR2 SYDVKM. J lost 1 base, V lost 6 bases, and 12 bases had no gene match. This entry is derived from a study of T cell responses to AZD1222 COVID-19 vaccine. This clonotype originated in an adult in good health. Here the sequenced sample was peripheral blood, taken on day 0 of AZD1222 vaccination. The chain has TRBV28 and TRBJ2-6; 7 bases map to TRBD1. Written as DNA, the CDR3 is TGTGCCAGCAGCCGATTTACAGGGGCCCAATCTGGGGCCAACGTCCTGACTTTC. Translating gives CASSRFTGAQSGANVLTF.